This T cell receptor (beta chain) was identified during a study of blood T cell repertoires in COVID-19 (dated by TCRdb to 2020 to 2021). At the level of the whole study: Samples from collaborators originated in the United States, Italy and Spain and spanned both the acute and convalescent phases of COVID-19. The material from the prospective study consisted of cDNA or gDNA derived from T cells, B-cell-depleted T cells, or PBMCs. The dataset comprised deeply sampled blood TCRbeta repertoires from subjects exposed to, actively infected with, or recovered from COVID-19. The repertoires were released in a freely available public database intended as a resource for research on the immune response to SARS-CoV-2. Samples came from the ongoing ImmuneRACE study (first 160 participants) plus 1,254 subjects from 6 global collaborators. A de-identified subject ID, COVID-19 status, age in years and sex were almost always included in the sample metadata. HLA class I and class II types, where available, came from metadata supplied by the sample provider rather than from assay-based typing.

The collaborating institutions used their own protocols to collect whole blood in K2EDTA tubes. For TCRbeta analysis, collaborators shipped samples in one of three forms: frozen whole blood, isolated PBMCs, or DNA extracted from either of those sample types. Here is what the overall study found, with its caveats: How much clinical and demographic metadata was included differed by source and by participant, and the metadata was provided uncurated.

Measured from the cysteine to the phenylalanine, the CDR3 is 15 residues long. The retained sequence is limited to the CDR3, 45 bases, with the frame set at the first base. Trimming takes 3 bases off V and 5 bases off J; junction bases not matched to a gene: 4. CDR1 and CDR2 are drawn from the germline V gene: MDHEN, SYDVKM. Notes on this clone: It lacks a known antigen. No clone much larger than this one lies a single base away; base qualities are absent.

TCRbeta CDR3 regions were amplified from genomic DNA using the immunoSEQ Assay, a bias-controlled multiplex PCR. Per the source publication's procedure: The number of nucleated cells in each sample was estimated by amplification of reference gene primers within the assay. Sequence reads were collapsed and filtered to measure the absolute abundance of every unique TCRbeta CDR3 rearrangement. For each sample, productive Simpson clonality was calculated as the square root of Simpson's diversity index over productive rearrangements. What TCRdb holds here is the immuneACCESS table cut down to in-frame rearrangements. Part of the clones is not present; checked against another copy, under half of the missing clones reflect an unresolved V gene, and the others are unexplained. That table is the source of V, J and clone size, and D and trimming were worked out from the DNA. This sample holds roughly 100,000 clones; over 85% were observed only once. The ten largest clones take up over 15% of the sample.

This TCR was recovered from a woman of 80 years or more in a cohort sampled during active COVID-19. This sequence uses TRBV28 and TRBJ2-2; 9 bases in the middle match TRBD1. Input material: peripheral blood. The nucleotides read TGTGCCAGCAGTTTCCGGACAGGGGTAACCGGGGAGCTGTTTTTT. Its protein product is CASSFRTGVTGELFF.